This record looks at one T cell receptor (beta chain) sequence and its context. The sample originates from a study of blood T cells in healthy people across ages. A J-beta primer mix and a sample-barcoded 5' primer were used in a second PCR of roughly 7 to 12 cycles. Sequencing recovered at least 3 million CDR3-containing paired-end reads from each sample. TCRdb re-analysed the 5' RACE reads in MiXCR, keeping a single row per CDR3 protein. The sample gives under 950,000 distinct CDR3 sequences, approximately 22% of which show up once; around a fifth is in the top ten. CDR1 is SNHLY and CDR2 is FYNNEI in the germline V gene. The V and J ends lost 5 bases and 1 base, in that order; junction bases with no gene match: 5. The CDR3 contains 15 residues. Donors each provided 8 to 10 milliliters of peripheral blood.

The sequenced sample was blood. The TCR was taken from a man in his sixties or seventies in good health. J is TRBJ1-5 and V is TRBV2; 7 bases agree with TRBD1. The DNA for the CDR3 is TGTGCCAGCAGTCAGGACAGGCAGAGCAATCAGCCCCAGCATTTT. Its protein is CASSQDRQSNQPQHF.